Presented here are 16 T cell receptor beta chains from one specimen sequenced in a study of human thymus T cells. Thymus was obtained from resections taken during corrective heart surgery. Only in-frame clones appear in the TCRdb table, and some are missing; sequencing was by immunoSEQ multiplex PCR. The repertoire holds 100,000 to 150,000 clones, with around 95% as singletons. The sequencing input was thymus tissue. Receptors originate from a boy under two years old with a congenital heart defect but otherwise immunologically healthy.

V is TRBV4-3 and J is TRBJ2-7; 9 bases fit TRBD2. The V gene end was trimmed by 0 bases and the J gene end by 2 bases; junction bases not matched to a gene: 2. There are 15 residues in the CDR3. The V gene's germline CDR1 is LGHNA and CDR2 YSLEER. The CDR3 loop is CASSQDPSGAYEQYF. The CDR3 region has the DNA TGCGCCAGCAGCCAAGATCCTAGCGGGGCCTACGAGCAGTACTTC.

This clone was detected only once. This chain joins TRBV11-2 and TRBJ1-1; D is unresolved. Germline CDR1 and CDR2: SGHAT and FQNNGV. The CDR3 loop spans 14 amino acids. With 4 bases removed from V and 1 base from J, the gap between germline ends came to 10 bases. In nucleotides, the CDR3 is TGTGCCAGCAGCTGGCACATTCAGAACACTGAAGCTTTCTTT. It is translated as CASSWHIQNTEAFF.

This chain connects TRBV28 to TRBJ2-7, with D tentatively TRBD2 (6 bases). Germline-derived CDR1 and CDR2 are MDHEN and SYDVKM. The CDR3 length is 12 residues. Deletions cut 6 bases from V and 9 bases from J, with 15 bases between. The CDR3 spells CASRLGGTGQYF. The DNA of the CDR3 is TGTGCCAGCAGGCTTGGGGGGACCGGGCAGTACTTC.

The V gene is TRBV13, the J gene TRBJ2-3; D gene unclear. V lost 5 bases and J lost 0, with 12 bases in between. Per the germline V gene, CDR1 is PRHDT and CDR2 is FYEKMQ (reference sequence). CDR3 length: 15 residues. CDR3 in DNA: TGTGCCAGCAGCCCCGCCATCCCTAGCACAGATACGCAGTATTTT. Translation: CASSPAIPSTDTQYF.

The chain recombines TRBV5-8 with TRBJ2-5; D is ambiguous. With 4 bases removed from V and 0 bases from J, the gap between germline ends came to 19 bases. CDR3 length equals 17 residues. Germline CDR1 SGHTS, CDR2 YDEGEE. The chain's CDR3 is CASSPSRRRPDQETQYF. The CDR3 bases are TGTGCCAGCAGCCCCTCTCGCCGGCGGCCGGACCAAGAGACCCAGTACTTC.

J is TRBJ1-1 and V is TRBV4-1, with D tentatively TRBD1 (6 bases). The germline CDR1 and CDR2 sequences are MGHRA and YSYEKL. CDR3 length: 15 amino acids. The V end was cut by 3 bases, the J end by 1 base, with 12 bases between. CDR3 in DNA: TGCGCCAGCAGCCATGGACGGACAGCGAACACTGAAGCTTTCTTT. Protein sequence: CASSHGRTANTEAFF.

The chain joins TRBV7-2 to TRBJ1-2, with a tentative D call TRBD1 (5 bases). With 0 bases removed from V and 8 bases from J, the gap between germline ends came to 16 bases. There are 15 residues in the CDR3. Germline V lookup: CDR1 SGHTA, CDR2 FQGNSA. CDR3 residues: CASSLATGTMRGYTF. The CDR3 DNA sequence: TGTGCCAGCAGCTTAGCCACCGGGACGATGCGGGGCTACACCTTC.

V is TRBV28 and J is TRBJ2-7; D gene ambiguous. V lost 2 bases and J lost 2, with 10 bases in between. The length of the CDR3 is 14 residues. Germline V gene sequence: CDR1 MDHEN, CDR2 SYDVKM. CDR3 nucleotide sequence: TGTGCCAGCAGTTTAGGGTGGGGAACCTACGAGCAGTACTTC. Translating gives CASSLGWGTYEQYF.

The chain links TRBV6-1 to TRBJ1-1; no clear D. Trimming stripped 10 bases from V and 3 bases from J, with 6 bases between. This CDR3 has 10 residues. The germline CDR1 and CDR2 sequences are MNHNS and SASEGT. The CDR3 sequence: CATDYTEAFF. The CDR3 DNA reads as TGTGCCACCGATTACACTGAAGCTTTCTTT.

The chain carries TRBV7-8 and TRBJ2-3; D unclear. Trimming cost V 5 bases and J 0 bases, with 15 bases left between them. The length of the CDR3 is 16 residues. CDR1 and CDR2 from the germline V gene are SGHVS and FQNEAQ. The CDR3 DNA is TGTGCCAGCAGCGCAGGCGCGGCCACTAGCACAGATACGCAGTATTTT. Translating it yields CASSAGAATSTDTQYF.

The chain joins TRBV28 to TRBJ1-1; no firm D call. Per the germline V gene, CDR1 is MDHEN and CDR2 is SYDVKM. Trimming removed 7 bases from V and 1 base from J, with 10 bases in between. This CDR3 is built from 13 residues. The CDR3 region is CASTWEWNTEAFF. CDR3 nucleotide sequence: TGTGCCAGCACATGGGAGTGGAACACTGAAGCTTTCTTT.

The CDR3 DNA is TGTGCCAGCAGTATCCCATCCGACAGGAATAGCTACGAGCAGTACTTC. Amino acid sequence: CASSIPSDRNSYEQYF. This chain connects TRBV28 to TRBJ2-7; D is possibly TRBD1 (6 bases). There are 16 residues in the CDR3. CDR1 is MDHEN, CDR2 SYDVKM, per germline. The V end lost 5 bases, the J end lost 3 bases, and 20 bases lay between the germline ends.

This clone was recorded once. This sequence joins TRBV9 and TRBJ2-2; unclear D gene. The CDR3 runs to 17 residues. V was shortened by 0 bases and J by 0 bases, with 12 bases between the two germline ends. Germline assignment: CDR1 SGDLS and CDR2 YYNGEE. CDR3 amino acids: CASSVEFDLANTGELFF. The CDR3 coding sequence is TGTGCCAGCAGCGTAGAGTTTGACTTAGCGAACACCGGGGAGCTGTTTTTT.

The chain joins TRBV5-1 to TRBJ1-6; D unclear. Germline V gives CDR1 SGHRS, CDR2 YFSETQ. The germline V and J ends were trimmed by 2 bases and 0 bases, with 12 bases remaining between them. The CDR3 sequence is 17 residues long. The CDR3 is CASSFGPSSSYNSPLHF. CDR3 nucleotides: TGCGCCAGCAGCTTCGGGCCGTCGAGCTCCTATAATTCACCCCTCCACTTT.

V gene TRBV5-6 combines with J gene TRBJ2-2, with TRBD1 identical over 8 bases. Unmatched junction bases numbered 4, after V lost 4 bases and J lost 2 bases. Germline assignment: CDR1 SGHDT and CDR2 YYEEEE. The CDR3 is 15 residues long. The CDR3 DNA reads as TGTGCCAGCAGCGCGGGACAGGTAAACACCGGGGAGCTGTTTTTT. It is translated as CASSAGQVNTGELFF.

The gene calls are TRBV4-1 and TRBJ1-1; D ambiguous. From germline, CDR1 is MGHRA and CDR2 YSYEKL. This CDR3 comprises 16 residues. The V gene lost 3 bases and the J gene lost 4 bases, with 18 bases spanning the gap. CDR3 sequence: CASSHPEPPGTTEAFF. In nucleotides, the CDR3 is TGCGCCAGCAGCCACCCCGAGCCCCCGGGTACCACTGAAGCTTTCTTT.